This T cell receptor (beta chain) was found in a study of beta chain features in type 1 diabetes. General study findings and limits: Type 1 diabetes patients showed a moderate but significant shortening of TCRB CDR3s in all four CD4+ subsets. The study notes PCR might favor shorter templates equally in patients and controls. Individuals with type 1 diabetes displayed fewer insertions and more deletions at VDJ junctions.

This CDR3 is built from 14 residues. V dropped 4 bases and J dropped 1; count of bases not matched to a gene: 2. Germline V gene sequence: CDR1 SGHTA, CDR2 FQGNSA. The table lists this clone with a few counts. Its target is not known. Expressed TCRB transcripts got sequenced, as all isolated RNA was reverse transcribed. Here immunoSEQ multiplex PCR was the method, and the copy in TCRdb shows in-frame clones only, minus some. Of about 140,000 clones in the sample, roughly 7.2% were seen once. Cells sorted by CD45RO/CCR7/CD25/CD127/CD95/CD27 comprised CD4+ naive, central memory, regulatory and stem cell-like memory cells.

Sequenced sample: central memory CD4+ T cells from blood. The source of this sequence is a woman in her 30s in good health. The V gene is TRBV7-2, the J gene TRBJ2-5; 8 bases map to TRBD2. In DNA form, the CDR3 reads TGTGCCAGCAGCTCGGGGGGGGCCCAAGAGACCCAGTACTTC. Protein sequence: CASSSGGAQETQYF.